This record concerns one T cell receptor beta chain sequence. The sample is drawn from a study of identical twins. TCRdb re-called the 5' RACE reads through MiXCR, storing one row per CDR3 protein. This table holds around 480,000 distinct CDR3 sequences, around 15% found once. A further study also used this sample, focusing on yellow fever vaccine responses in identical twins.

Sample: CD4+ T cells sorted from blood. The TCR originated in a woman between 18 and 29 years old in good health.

The CDR3 coding sequence is TGTGCCAGCAGCGTAGGATCCAGGTTAAACAATGAGCAGTTCTTC. Translating gives CASSVGSRLNNEQFF. This chain joins TRBV9 and TRBJ2-1; D is ambiguous. The CDR3 is made up of 15 amino acids. The germline V gene has CDR1 SGDLS and CDR2 YYNGEE. V dropped 0 bases and J dropped 5 bases, with 12 bases sitting between them.